These T cell receptor beta chains were read from a single sample in a study of beta chain features in type 1 diabetes. The protocol was immunoSEQ multiplex PCR, while the TCRdb copy is restricted to in-frame clones and leaves out a portion. The profile shows around 140,000 clones, 8% to 13% of them singletons. The sample consisted of naive CD4+ T cells from blood. These receptors were taken from a man younger than 35 in good health. Each CDR3 is given with its conserved first and last residue. A D gene is named only where the DNA matches it firmly. Not all rows give a size; the values are once, few, many and, for expanded clones, a class.

D gene	V gene	J gene	clone size	CDR3 protein	CDR3 DNA
-	TRBV14	TRBJ1-1	few	CASSQGSVYRWTEAFF	TGTGCCAGCAGCCAAGGCTCCGTCTACAGATGGACTGAAGCTTTCTTT
TRBD2	TRBV11-2	TRBJ2-3	-	CASSHGTITDTQYF	TGTGCCAGCAGCCACGGGACTATCACAGATACGCAGTATTTT
TRBD1	TRBV7-8	TRBJ1-6	few	CASSLGDSDRGLHF	TGTGCCAGCAGCTTAGGGGACAGCGACAGGGGCCTCCACTTT
TRBD2	TRBV28	TRBJ2-3	-	CASSRTSGGVRDTQYF	TGTGCCAGCAGTAGGACTAGCGGGGGTGTCCGAGATACGCAGTATTTT
-	TRBV4-3	TRBJ2-3	few	CASSVRGTDTQYF	TGCGCCAGCAGCGTTAGGGGTACAGATACGCAGTATTTT
-	TRBV4-3	TRBJ2-3	-	CASSQFYRQYTQYF	TGCGCCAGCAGCCAATTCTACCGACAGTATACGCAGTATTTT
TRBD1	TRBV7-2	TRBJ2-1	-	CASSLGGAGQGSYNEQFF	TGTGCCAGCAGCTTGGGGGGAGCGGGACAGGGGTCCTACAATGAGCAGTTCTTC
TRBD1	TRBV11-2	TRBJ1-1	-	CASSRQPGQGPTGAFF	TGTGCCAGCAGCCGTCAACCGGGACAGGGACCTACTGGGGCTTTCTTT
TRBD2	TRBV27	TRBJ2-1	few	CASSRSSGGHNEQFF	TGTGCCAGCAGTAGATCTAGCGGGGGACACAATGAGCAGTTCTTC
TRBD1	TRBV29-1	TRBJ2-7	many	CSVAGQGMNEQYF	TGCAGCGTTGCGGGACAGGGTATGAACGAGCAGTACTTC
-	TRBV28	TRBJ2-1	few	CASSSGSGEQFF	TGTGCCAGCAGTTCCGGCTCGGGGGAGCAGTTCTTC
TRBD2	TRBV5-1	TRBJ2-7	few	CASTVAGGSSYEQYF	TGCGCCTCTACCGTCGCGGGGGGGAGCTCCTACGAGCAGTACTTC
-	TRBV7-2	TRBJ2-6	few	CASGANVLTF	TGTGCGAGTGGGGCCAACGTCCTGACTTTC
TRBD1	TRBV7-2	TRBJ2-2	few	CASSTGTGTGELFF	TGTGCCAGCAGCACCGGGACAGGGACCGGGGAGCTGTTTTTT
TRBD1	TRBV30	TRBJ1-1	-	CAWSVGNRGAFF	TGTGCCTGGAGTGTAGGAAACAGGGGTGCTTTCTTT
-	TRBV18	TRBJ2-5	-	CASSQNNDRRGETQYF	TGTGCCAGCTCACAAAATAACGACAGGCGAGGAGAGACCCAGTACTTC
-	TRBV30	TRBJ1-6	-	CARRVQPNSPLHF	TGTGCCCGCAGGGTACAACCCAATTCACCCCTCCACTTT
TRBD1	TRBV6-6	TRBJ2-1	-	CASSYLASGGGDEQFF	TGTGCCAGCAGTTACCTTGCGTCAGGGGGCGGAGATGAGCAGTTCTTC
TRBD1	TRBV9	TRBJ2-7	-	CASSVAAGTESSYEQYF	TGTGCCAGCAGCGTAGCGGCCGGGACAGAAAGCTCCTACGAGCAGTACTTC
TRBD2	TRBV9	TRBJ2-3	-	CASRIGAGGTDTQYF	TGTGCCAGCAGGATCGGAGCGGGGGGGACAGATACGCAGTATTTT
-	TRBV9	TRBJ2-1	many	CASSPRPDNEQFF	TGTGCCAGCAGCCCTCGTCCGGACAATGAGCAGTTCTTC
-	TRBV7-3	TRBJ2-5	few	CASSLNAVQETQYF	TGTGCCAGCAGCTTAAATGCGGTACAAGAGACCCAGTACTTC
-	TRBV4-1	TRBJ2-7	-	CASSHPAAGFYEQYF	TGCGCCAGCAGCCACCCAGCGGCCGGGTTCTACGAGCAGTACTTC
-	TRBV6-6	TRBJ2-7	few	CASSYGPGNGEQYF	TGTGCCAGCAGTTACGGCCCCGGTAACGGGGAGCAGTACTTC
TRBD1	TRBV5-4	TRBJ1-1	-	CASSPRDSLAEAFF	TGTGCCAGCAGCCCCCGGGACAGTCTCGCTGAAGCTTTCTTT
-	TRBV2	TRBJ1-5	few	CASSRAQVYSNQPQHF	TGTGCCAGCAGCCGCGCACAGGTCTATAGCAATCAGCCCCAGCATTTT
TRBD2	TRBV9	TRBJ2-5	-	CASSPNGLEETQYF	TGTGCCAGCAGCCCAAACGGACTAGAAGAGACCCAGTACTTC
-	TRBV6-1	TRBJ2-5	few	CASSVGTNQETQYF	TGTGCCAGCAGCGTGGGGACAAACCAAGAGACCCAGTACTTC
-	TRBV6-5	TRBJ2-3	few	CASARRQANTDTQYF	TGTGCCAGCGCTCGCCGCCAGGCGAACACAGATACGCAGTATTTT
TRBD2	TRBV11-2	TRBJ2-1	-	CASKITSGGNNEQFF	TGTGCCAGCAAAATTACTAGCGGGGGCAACAATGAGCAGTTCTTC
TRBD1	TRBV29-1	TRBJ1-5	many	CSVGTVRNQPQHF	TGCAGCGTGGGGACAGTCCGCAATCAGCCCCAGCATTTT
TRBD1	TRBV6-1	TRBJ2-4	few	CASTPGQGPIPYF	TGTGCCAGCACCCCGGGACAGGGACCGATTCCGTACTTC
TRBD2	TRBV7-9	TRBJ2-2	-	CASSRAGGRTGELFF	TGTGCCAGCAGCCGAGCGGGGGGAAGGACCGGGGAGCTGTTTTTT
TRBD1	TRBV19	TRBJ1-2	few	CASIRRDRDYGYTF	TGTGCCAGTATCCGCCGGGACAGGGACTATGGCTACACCTTC
TRBD1	TRBV9	TRBJ2-3	-	CASSAQSGGRTDTQYF	TGTGCCAGCAGCGCGCAATCAGGGGGTCGCACAGATACGCAGTATTTT
TRBD1	TRBV30	TRBJ1-2	many	CAWNRGGGYTF	TGTGCCTGGAACAGGGGCGGCGGCTACACCTTC
TRBD1	TRBV18	TRBJ1-1	-	CASSPLDRGNMNTEAFF	TGTGCCAGCTCACCACTCGACAGGGGAAACATGAACACTGAAGCTTTCTTT
-	TRBV9	TRBJ1-2	-	CASSVAARNYGYTF	TGTGCCAGCAGCGTAGCAGCCAGGAACTATGGCTACACCTTC
TRBD2	TRBV11-2	TRBJ2-2	few	CASRLPGGSNTGELFF	TGTGCCAGCAGATTACCGGGGGGTTCAAACACCGGGGAGCTGTTTTTT
-	TRBV5-1	TRBJ2-5	-	CASSLGTTLEETQYF	TGCGCCAGCAGCTTGGGGACTACCCTGGAGGAGACCCAGTACTTC
-	TRBV18	TRBJ1-4	many	CASSPNRASNEKLFF	TGTGCCAGCTCACCGAACAGGGCCAGTAATGAAAAACTGTTTTTT
-	TRBV7-2	TRBJ1-5	few	CASSLWGGQPQHF	TGTGCCAGCAGCTTATGGGGGGGACAGCCCCAGCATTTT
TRBD1	TRBV10-3	TRBJ1-2	many	CAIRSTGVDYGYTF	TGTGCCATCAGATCGACAGGGGTTGACTATGGCTACACCTTC
TRBD1	TRBV7-2	TRBJ2-7	many	CASSTGQGAYEQYF	TGTGCCAGCAGCACGGGACAGGGGGCCTACGAGCAGTACTTC
TRBD1	TRBV7-8	TRBJ2-3	-	CASSLGGDRGRRTDTQYF	TGTGCCAGCAGCTTAGGGGGTGACAGGGGGCGGAGGACAGATACGCAGTATTTT
-	TRBV11-2	TRBJ2-5	-	CASSQEGYQETQYF	TGTGCCAGCAGCCAAGAGGGCTATCAAGAGACCCAGTACTTC
-	TRBV5-1	TRBJ2-4	many	CASSAGNKNIQYF	TGCGCCAGCAGCGCCGGGAACAAAAACATTCAGTACTTC
TRBD1	TRBV2	TRBJ1-5	few	CASRGQASNQPQHF	TGTGCCAGCAGGGGACAGGCGAGCAATCAGCCCCAGCATTTT
TRBD2	TRBV5-4	TRBJ2-7	few	CASSLRLALGAEQYF	TGTGCCAGCAGCTTGCGACTAGCGTTGGGTGCGGAGCAGTACTTC
-	TRBV7-2	TRBJ1-1	few	CASSLARGGSEAFF	TGTGCCAGCAGCTTAGCGAGGGGGGGCTCTGAAGCTTTCTTT
-	TRBV5-4	TRBJ2-7	few	CASSLVRGGESEQYF	TGTGCCAGCAGCTTGGTGAGGGGGGGCGAGTCGGAGCAGTACTTC
TRBD1	TRBV30	TRBJ1-5	few	CAWGQGYLGNQPQHF	TGTGCCTGGGGACAGGGGTATTTGGGCAATCAGCCCCAGCATTTT
TRBD1	TRBV27	TRBJ1-2	-	CASSKADRARSLF	TGTGCCAGCAGTAAGGCGGACAGGGCCCGGTCGCTCTTC
-	TRBV5-1	TRBJ2-6	-	CASSPSARGMGANVLTF	TGCGCCAGCAGCCCATCGGCCAGGGGTATGGGGGCCAACGTCCTGACTTTC
TRBD2	TRBV7-9	TRBJ2-1	many	CASSLRTSGVAEQFF	TGTGCCAGCAGCTTGCGGACTAGCGGGGTGGCTGAGCAGTTCTTC
-	TRBV29-1	TRBJ1-4	-	CSVEDLGGRKLFF	TGCAGCGTTGAAGATCTCGGGGGGAGGAAACTGTTTTTT
TRBD1	TRBV5-4	TRBJ1-3	-	CASSWTGGADTIYF	TGTGCCAGCAGCTGGACAGGGGGCGCGGACACCATATATTTT
-	TRBV4-3	TRBJ2-5	-	CASSQGVWEEETQYF	TGCGCCAGCAGCCAAGGGGTCTGGGAGGAAGAGACCCAGTACTTC
TRBD1	TRBV7-9	TRBJ2-2	-	CASSPQGADGELFF	TGTGCCAGCAGCCCACAGGGGGCGGACGGGGAGCTGTTTTTT
TRBD1	TRBV7-3	TRBJ2-2	-	CASSLMQGAGTGELFF	TGTGCCAGCAGCTTAATGCAGGGGGCCGGGACCGGGGAGCTGTTTTTT